Here is one T cell receptor (beta chain) with its context. Its target is unknown. Looked up from germline, CDR1 is SGHAT and CDR2 is FQNNGV. The CDR3 contains 16 residues. Trimming cost V 4 bases and J 7 bases; bases outside gene matches: 12. The entry originates in a study of T cells in lung cancer brain metastases. Study-level background: About 90% of the 20 patients had no interval therapy between resections.

Either synchronous oligometastatic disease or delayed solitary brain metastasis recurrence led to resection. No patient had a history of multiple malignancies, as such patients were excluded. Findings and caveats of the study: Brain metastases had fewer unique productive clones than primaries (median roughly 1,400 versus 4,700).

This table comes from immunoSEQ multiplex PCR, and its TCRdb copy is limited to in-frame clones, with some not included. The sample carries about 4,900 clones, 65% to 85% recorded once. This rearrangement joins TRBV11-2 to TRBJ2-1; 8 nucleotides line up with TRBD2. What was sequenced was tumor tissue from the primary lung tumor. This TCR was recovered from a woman in her forties or fifties with non-small cell lung cancer. The CDR3: CASSSAGGALWNEQFF. The CDR3 nucleotides read TGTGCCAGCAGCTCGGCGGGGGGTGCGCTTTGGAATGAGCAGTTCTTC.